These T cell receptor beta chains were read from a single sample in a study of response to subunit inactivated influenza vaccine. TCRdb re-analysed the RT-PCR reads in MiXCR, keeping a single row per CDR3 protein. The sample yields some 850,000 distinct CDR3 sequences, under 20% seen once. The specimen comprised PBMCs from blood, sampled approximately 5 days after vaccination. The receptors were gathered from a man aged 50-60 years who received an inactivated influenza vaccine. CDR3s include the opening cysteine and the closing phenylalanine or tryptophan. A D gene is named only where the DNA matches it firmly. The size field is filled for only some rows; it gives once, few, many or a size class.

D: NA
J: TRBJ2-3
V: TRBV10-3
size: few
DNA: TGTGCCATCAATGGGGGCACAGATACGCAGTATTTT
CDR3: CAINGGTDTQYF

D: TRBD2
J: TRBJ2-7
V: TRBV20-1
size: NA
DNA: TGCAGTGCTAGAGCACTAGCGGGGGGGCGGTACGAGCAGTACTTC
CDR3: CSARALAGGRYEQYF

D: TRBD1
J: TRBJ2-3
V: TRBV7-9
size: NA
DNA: TGTGCCAGCAGCCTGTGGACAGGGAAGAACACAGATACGCAGTATTTT
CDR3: CASSLWTGKNTDTQYF

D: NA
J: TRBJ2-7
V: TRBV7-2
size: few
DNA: TGTGCCAGCAGCCGGGACTTAGCCTACGAGCAGTACTTC
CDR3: CASSRDLAYEQYF

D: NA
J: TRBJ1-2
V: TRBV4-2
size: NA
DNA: TGTGCCAGCAGCCAAGTGATGCAGGGACTCTATGGCTACACCTTC
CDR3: CASSQVMQGLYGYTF

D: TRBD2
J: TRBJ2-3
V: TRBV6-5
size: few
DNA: TGTGCCAGCAGTTACTGGGGGGGGTTGACAGATACGCAGTATTTT
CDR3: CASSYWGGLTDTQYF

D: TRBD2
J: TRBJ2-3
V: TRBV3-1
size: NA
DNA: TGTGCCAGCAGCCAATCCCCCAGCGGGAGGCACACAGATACGCAGTATTTT
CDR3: CASSQSPSGRHTDTQYF

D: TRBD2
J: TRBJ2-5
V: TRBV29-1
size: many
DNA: TGCAGCGCCCAATCAGGGCTAGCGGGTACTGAGACCCAGTACTTC
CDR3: CSAQSGLAGTETQYF

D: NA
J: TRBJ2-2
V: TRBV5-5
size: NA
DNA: TGTGCCAGCAGAGATCGGGGGGCCGTGGACACCGGGGAGCTGTTTTTT
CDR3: CASRDRGAVDTGELFF

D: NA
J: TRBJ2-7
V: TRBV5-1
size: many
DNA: TGCGCCAGCAGCTTGCTGAGCGGAGCCTCTACTGGATACGAGCAGTACTTC
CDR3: CASSLLSGASTGYEQYF

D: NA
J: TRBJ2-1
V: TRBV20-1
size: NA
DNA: TGCAGTGCTAGATGGGGGGCCTCCCCCTACAATGAGCAGTTCTTC
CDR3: CSARWGASPYNEQFF

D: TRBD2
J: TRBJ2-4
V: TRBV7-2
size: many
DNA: TGTGCCAGCAGACTTAGCGGGGGGGCCGGTTCACCCAAAAACATTCAGTACTTC
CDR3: CASRLSGGAGSPKNIQYF

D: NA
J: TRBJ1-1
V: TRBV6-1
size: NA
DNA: TGTGCCAGCAGTGGTGCACGGCTGAACACTGAAGCTTTCTTT
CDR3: CASSGARLNTEAFF

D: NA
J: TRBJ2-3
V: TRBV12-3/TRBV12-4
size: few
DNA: TGTGCCAGCAGTTTAGTTGTCTCCCGGGGCACAGATACGCAGTATTTT
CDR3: CASSLVVSRGTDTQYF

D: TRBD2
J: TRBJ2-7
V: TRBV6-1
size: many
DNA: TGTGCCAGCAGTCGGGGGCTAGCGGGGATTGTCGAGCAGTACTTC
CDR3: CASSRGLAGIVEQYF

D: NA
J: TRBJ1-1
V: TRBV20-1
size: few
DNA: TGCAGTGCCCCATCCTTTTATGAAGCTTTCTTT
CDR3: CSAPSFYEAFF

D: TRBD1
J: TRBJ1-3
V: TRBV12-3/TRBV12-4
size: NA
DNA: TGTGCCAGCATCCTTAGACAGGGTGGAAACACCATATATTTT
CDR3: CASILRQGGNTIYF

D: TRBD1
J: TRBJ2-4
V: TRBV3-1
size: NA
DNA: TGTGCCAGCAGCCAAGCCCCTACAGGGGCCCTACGGAACATTCAGTACTTC
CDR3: CASSQAPTGALRNIQYF

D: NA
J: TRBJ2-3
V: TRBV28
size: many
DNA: TGTGCCAGCGGCACATCAGATACGCAGTATTTT
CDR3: CASGTSDTQYF

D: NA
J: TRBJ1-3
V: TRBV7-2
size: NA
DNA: TGTGCCAGCAGCTTAGTTGGGGGGCTTATGAGAAACACCATATATTTT
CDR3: CASSLVGGLMRNTIYF

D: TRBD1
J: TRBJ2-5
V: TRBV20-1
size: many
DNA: TGCAGTGCAACCACCACCGGGACAGGGGCATCCGGGACCCAGTACTTC
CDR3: CSATTTGTGASGTQYF

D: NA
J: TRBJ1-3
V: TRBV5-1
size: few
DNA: TGCGCCAGCAGCTTATATACTGGGTCTGGAAACACCATATATTTT
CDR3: CASSLYTGSGNTIYF

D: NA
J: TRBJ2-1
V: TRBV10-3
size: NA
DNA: TGTGCCATCAGTGGAAGGGACGGTTACAATGAGCAGTTCTTC
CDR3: CAISGRDGYNEQFF

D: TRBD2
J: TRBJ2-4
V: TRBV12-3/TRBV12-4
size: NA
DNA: TGTGCCAGCAGTTTGACTAGCGTTATGGACATTCAGTACTTC
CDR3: CASSLTSVMDIQYF

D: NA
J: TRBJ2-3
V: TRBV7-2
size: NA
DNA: TGTGCCAGCGGGTTGGGGGGACGGGATACGCAGTATTTT
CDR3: CASGLGGRDTQYF

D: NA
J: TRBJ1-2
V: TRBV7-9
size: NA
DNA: TGTGCCAGCAGCACGACTGCAGTTAACTATGGCTACACCTTC
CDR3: CASSTTAVNYGYTF

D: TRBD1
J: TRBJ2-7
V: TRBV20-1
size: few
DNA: TGCAGTGCAGAAAACGGACAGGGACGCTCCTACGAGCAGTACTTC
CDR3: CSAENGQGRSYEQYF

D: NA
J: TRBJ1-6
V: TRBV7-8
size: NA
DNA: TGTGCCAGCAGCTCCGGCGAAGGAAGCTATTATTCACCCCTCCACTTT
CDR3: CASSSGEGSYYSPLHF

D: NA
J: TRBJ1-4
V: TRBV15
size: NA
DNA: TGTGCCACCAGCAGAGGGTTTACAGAAAAACTGTTTTTT
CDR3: CATSRGFTEKLFF

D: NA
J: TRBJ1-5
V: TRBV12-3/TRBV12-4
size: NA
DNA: TGTGCCAGCAGTTCTCCTCAAAAGCCCCAGCATTTT
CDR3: CASSSPQKPQHF

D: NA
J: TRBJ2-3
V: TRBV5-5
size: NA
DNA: TGTGCCGCAGATACGCAGTATTTT
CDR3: CAADTQYF

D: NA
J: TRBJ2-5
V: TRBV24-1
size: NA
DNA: TGTGCCACCAGTGGCCAGGGTTTGATGGGAGAGACCCAGTACTTC
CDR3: CATSGQGLMGETQYF

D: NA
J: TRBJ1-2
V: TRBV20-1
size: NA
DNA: TGCAGTGCTAGAGGACAGCAGCAGGTTGGCTACACCTTC
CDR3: CSARGQQQVGYTF

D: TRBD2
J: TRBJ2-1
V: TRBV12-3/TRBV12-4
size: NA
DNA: TGTGCCAGCAGTTTCAATACGTTCGGGACTAGCGGGGAGAGAGAGCAGTTCTTC
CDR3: CASSFNTFGTSGEREQFF

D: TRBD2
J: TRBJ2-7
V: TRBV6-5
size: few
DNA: TGTGCCAGCAGTTCGGGACTAGCGGGGGCACAGTACTTC
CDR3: CASSSGLAGAQYF

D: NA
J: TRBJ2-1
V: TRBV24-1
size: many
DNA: TGTGCCACCAGTGAAAGGGGGGCTAAAAATGAGCAGTTCTTC
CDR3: CATSERGAKNEQFF

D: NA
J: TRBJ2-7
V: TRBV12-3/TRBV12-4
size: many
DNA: TGTGCCAGCAGTTTATCTCCCAGGAGGTCCGAGCAGTACTTC
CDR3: CASSLSPRRSEQYF

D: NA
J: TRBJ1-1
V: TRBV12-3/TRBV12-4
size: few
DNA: TGTGCCAGCAGTTTAACACCCAAGAACACTGAAGCTTTCTTT
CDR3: CASSLTPKNTEAFF

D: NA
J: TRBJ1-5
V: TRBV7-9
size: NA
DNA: TGTGCCAGCAGCTTAGGTATAGGGCTTCAGCCCCAGCATTTT
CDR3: CASSLGIGLQPQHF

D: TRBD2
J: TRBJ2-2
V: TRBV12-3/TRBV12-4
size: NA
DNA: TGTGCCACCTCGACTAGCGGGGGGGCGCGAACCGGGGAGCTGTTTTTT
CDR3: CATSTSGGARTGELFF

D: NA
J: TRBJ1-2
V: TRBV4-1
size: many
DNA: TGCGCCAGCAGCCAAGATTACACTTACTATGGCTACACCTTC
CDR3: CASSQDYTYYGYTF

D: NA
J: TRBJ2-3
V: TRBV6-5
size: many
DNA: TGTGCCAGCAGTTACGCGATATCTGGGGGCGGCGATACGCAGTATTTT
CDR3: CASSYAISGGGDTQYF

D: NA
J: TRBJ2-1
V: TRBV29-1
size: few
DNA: TGCAGCGTTGGAGTGTTCCGGCCGGGCAATGAGCAGTTCTTC
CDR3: CSVGVFRPGNEQFF

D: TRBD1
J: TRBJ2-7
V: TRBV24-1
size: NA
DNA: TGTCCCACCAGTGATCCCCGAAGACAGGGAGACGAGCAGTACTTC
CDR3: CPTSDPRRQGDEQYF

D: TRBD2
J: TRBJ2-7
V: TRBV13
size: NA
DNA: TGTGCCAGCAGCTTTGGACTAGCGGGGCAGCGCTCCTACGAGCAGTACTTC
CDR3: CASSFGLAGQRSYEQYF

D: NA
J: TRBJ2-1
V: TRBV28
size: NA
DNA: TGTGCCAGCACCCTCCGACGGGGATCGTACAATGAGCAGTTCTTC
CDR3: CASTLRRGSYNEQFF

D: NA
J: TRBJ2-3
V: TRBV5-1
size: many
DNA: TGCGCCAGCAGCTTGACCCTGAGGCAGGGGAGGACAGATACGCAGTATTTT
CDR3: CASSLTLRQGRTDTQYF

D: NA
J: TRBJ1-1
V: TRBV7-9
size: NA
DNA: TGTGCCAGCAGCTTAACCAACAGAGAAGCTTTCTTT
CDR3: CASSLTNREAFF